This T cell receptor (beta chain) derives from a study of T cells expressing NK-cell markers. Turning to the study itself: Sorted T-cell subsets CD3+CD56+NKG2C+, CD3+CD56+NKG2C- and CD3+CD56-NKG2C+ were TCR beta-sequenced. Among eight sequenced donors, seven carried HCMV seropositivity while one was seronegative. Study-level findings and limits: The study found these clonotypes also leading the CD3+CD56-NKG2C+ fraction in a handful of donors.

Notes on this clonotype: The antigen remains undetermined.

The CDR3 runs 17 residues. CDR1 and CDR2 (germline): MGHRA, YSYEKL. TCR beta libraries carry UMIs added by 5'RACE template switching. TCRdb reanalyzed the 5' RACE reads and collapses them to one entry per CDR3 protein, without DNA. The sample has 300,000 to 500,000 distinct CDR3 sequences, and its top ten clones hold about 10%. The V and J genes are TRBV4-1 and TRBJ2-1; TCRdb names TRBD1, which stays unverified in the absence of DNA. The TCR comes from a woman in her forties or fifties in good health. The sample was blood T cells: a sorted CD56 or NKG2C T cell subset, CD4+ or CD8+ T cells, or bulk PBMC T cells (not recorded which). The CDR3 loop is CASSPSRVGGFYNEQFF.